This section outlines one TCR beta chain sequence together with its context. The antigen is undetermined. The data are from a study of multiple sclerosis patients with progressive multifocal leukoencephalopathy. This sample's time point: 5 to 6 months of natalizumab therapy. T1 marks 6 months and T2 marks 12 months of natalizumab therapy. Study-level results: Expanded clones at PML onset predated and persisted through natalizumab therapy.

Sequenced by immunoSEQ multiplex PCR; TCRdb stores in-frame clones only, minus some. Among 25,000 to 30,000 clones listed, roughly 91% were seen once. This TCR derives from a human donor with multiple sclerosis. Sequences were derived from PBMCs, sampled from a patient treated with natalizumab.

The DNA for the CDR3 is TGTGCCAGCAGCCAGGGTCCCGGCACAGATACGCAGTATTTT. This codes for CASSQGPGTDTQYF. The chain employs TRBV7-2 and TRBJ2-3; possible D gene TRBD1, 5 bases. This CDR3 is 14 amino acids long. V was shortened by 5 bases and J by 1 base, with 10 bases between the two germline ends. The V gene's germline CDR1 is SGHTA and CDR2 FQGNSA.